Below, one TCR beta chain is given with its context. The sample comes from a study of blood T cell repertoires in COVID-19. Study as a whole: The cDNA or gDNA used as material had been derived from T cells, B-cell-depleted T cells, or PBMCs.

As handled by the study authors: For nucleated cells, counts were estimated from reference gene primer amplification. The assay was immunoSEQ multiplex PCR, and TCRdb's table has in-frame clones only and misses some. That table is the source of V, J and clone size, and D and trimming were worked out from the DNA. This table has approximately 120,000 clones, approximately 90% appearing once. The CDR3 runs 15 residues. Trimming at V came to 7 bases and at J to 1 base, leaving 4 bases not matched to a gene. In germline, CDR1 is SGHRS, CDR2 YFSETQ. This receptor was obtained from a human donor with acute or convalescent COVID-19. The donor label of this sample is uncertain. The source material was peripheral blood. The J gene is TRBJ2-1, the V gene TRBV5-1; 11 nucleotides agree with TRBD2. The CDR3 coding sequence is TGCGCCAGCGGCACTAGCGGGGGTTCCTACAATGAGCAGTTCTTC. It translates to CASGTSGGSYNEQFF. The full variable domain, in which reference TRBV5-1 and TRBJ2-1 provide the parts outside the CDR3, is KAGVTQTPRYLIKTRGQQVTLSCSPISGHRSVSWYQQTPGQGLQFLFEYFSETQRNKGNFPGRFSGRQFSNSRSEMNVSTLELGDSALYLCASGTSGGSYNEQFFGPGTRLTVL.